These T cell receptor beta chains were read from a single sample in a study of T cells in Graves' hyperthyroidism and ophthalmopathy. One entry per CDR3 protein, called by TCRdb with MiXCR from the multiplex PCR reads. The sample holds 750,000 to 900,000 distinct CDR3 sequences; more than 30% are singletons and the top ten take 8.9%. Sample: blood. These receptors were obtained from a man aged 18 to 29 with Graves' hyperthyroidism. Both conserved end residues are part of each CDR3. The D gene is left open where the match is weak. Not all rows give a size; the values are once, few, many and, for expanded clones, a class.

cdr3_length	clone_size	j_call	v_call	d_call	cdr3_aa	cdr3_nt
12	.	TRBJ2-5	TRBV29-1	.	CSGGGSQETQYF	TGCAGCGGGGGGGGCTCCCAAGAGACCCAGTACTTC
16	few	TRBJ2-2	TRBV7-8	.	CASSLIRVGATGELFF	TGTGCCAGCAGCTTAATTCGGGTGGGAGCTACCGGGGAGCTGTTTTTT
15	.	TRBJ2-2	TRBV11-2	.	CASSFDSLNTGELFF	TGTGCCAGCAGCTTCGACTCTTTGAACACCGGGGAGCTGTTTTTT
14	few	TRBJ2-7	TRBV7-8	TRBD1	CASSPDRYTYEQYF	TGTGCCAGCAGCCCGGACAGGTACACCTACGAGCAGTACTTC
17	few	TRBJ2-2	TRBV15	.	CATSRDFRNSPDGELFF	TGTGCCACCAGCAGAGATTTCAGGAACTCCCCCGACGGGGAGCTGTTTTTT
15	.	TRBJ2-3	TRBV9	TRBD1	CASSPTDRETDTQYF	TGTGCCAGCAGCCCTACGGACAGGGAGACAGATACGCAGTATTTT
15	few	TRBJ1-1	TRBV5-1	TRBD1	CASSSLRDRLNEAFF	TGCGCCAGCAGCTCCCTCCGGGACAGGTTAAATGAAGCTTTCTTT
13	.	TRBJ2-7	TRBV20-1	TRBD1	CSASDRGLYEQYF	TGCAGTGCCTCGGACAGGGGGCTCTACGAGCAGTACTTC
13	.	TRBJ2-7	TRBV7-9	.	CASSSDREGEQYF	TGTGCCAGCAGCTCCGACAGGGAGGGGGAGCAGTACTTC
10	many	TRBJ2-7	TRBV29-1	.	CSVFSYEQYF	TGCAGCGTATTCAGTTACGAGCAGTACTTC
17	.	TRBJ2-7	TRBV11-1	TRBD2	CASSLGLAGRASYEQYF	TGTGCCAGCAGCTTAGGACTAGCGGGCAGAGCCTCCTACGAGCAGTACTTC
14	many	TRBJ2-7	TRBV9	TRBD1	CASSIGTGVYEQYF	TGTGCCAGCAGCATCGGGACAGGGGTCTACGAGCAGTACTTC
15	few	TRBJ2-7	TRBV9	.	CASSPSGTLSYEQYF	TGTGCCAGCAGCCCCTCCGGGACCCTCTCCTACGAGCAGTACTTC
17	.	TRBJ2-2	TRBV30	TRBD1	CAWKISDRGWRTGELFF	TGTGCCTGGAAGATCTCGGACAGGGGATGGCGCACCGGGGAGCTGTTTTTT
12	.	TRBJ1-3	TRBV9	.	CASSKDSATIYF	TGTGCCAGCAGCAAGGACAGTGCGACCATATATTTT
14	.	TRBJ1-5	TRBV12-3/TRBV12-4	.	CASSLKEYYQPQHF	TGTGCCAGCAGTTTAAAGGAATACTATCAGCCCCAGCATTTT
13	.	TRBJ1-5	TRBV3-1	.	CASSQGGCQPQHF	TGTGCCAGCAGCCAAGGAGGGTGTCAGCCCCAGCATTTT
14	.	TRBJ2-5	TRBV18	.	CASSPDPSLETQHF	TGTGCCAGCTCACCGGACCCTTCCCTAGAGACCCAGCACTTC
14	once	TRBJ2-7	TRBV7-8	.	CASSLTPQGHEQYF	TGTGCCAGCAGCTTAACCCCACAGGGTCACGAGCAGTACTTC
15	.	TRBJ2-6	TRBV29-1	.	CAWSGGHSGANVLTF	TGTGCCTGGAGTGGGGGGCACTCTGGGGCCAACGTCCTGACTTTC
16	.	TRBJ1-3	TRBV5-8	.	CASSGRDSWTGNTIYF	TGTGCCAGCAGCGGAAGAGACAGCTGGACTGGAAACACCATATATTTT
15	once	TRBJ1-1	TRBV6-5	.	CASSDTGIPNTEAFF	TGTGCCAGCAGTGACACCGGGATCCCGAACACTGAAGCTTTCTTT
14	.	TRBJ1-1	TRBV19	.	CASSYSGVGSEAFF	TGTGCCAGCAGTTACTCTGGGGTCGGCTCTGAAGCTTTCTTT
16	many	TRBJ1-2	TRBV10-3	.	CAISEPFGQTNYGYTF	TGTGCCATCAGTGAGCCCTTTGGACAGACCAACTATGGCTACACCTTC
14	few	TRBJ2-7	TRBV12-3/TRBV12-4	.	CASSLSDTPLEQYF	TGTGCCAGCAGTCTTTCGGACACCCCCCTCGAGCAGTACTTC
13	once	TRBJ2-2	TRBV7-2	TRBD1	CASSDQGVSELFF	TGTGCCAGCAGCGATCAGGGGGTAAGTGAGCTGTTTTTT
11	once	TRBJ2-7	TRBV29-1	.	CSVPEDHEQYF	TGCAGCGTCCCGGAGGACCACGAGCAGTACTTC
14	many	TRBJ1-2	TRBV19	.	CASNKPATNYGYTF	TGTGCCAGTAACAAGCCAGCTACTAACTATGGCTACACCTTC